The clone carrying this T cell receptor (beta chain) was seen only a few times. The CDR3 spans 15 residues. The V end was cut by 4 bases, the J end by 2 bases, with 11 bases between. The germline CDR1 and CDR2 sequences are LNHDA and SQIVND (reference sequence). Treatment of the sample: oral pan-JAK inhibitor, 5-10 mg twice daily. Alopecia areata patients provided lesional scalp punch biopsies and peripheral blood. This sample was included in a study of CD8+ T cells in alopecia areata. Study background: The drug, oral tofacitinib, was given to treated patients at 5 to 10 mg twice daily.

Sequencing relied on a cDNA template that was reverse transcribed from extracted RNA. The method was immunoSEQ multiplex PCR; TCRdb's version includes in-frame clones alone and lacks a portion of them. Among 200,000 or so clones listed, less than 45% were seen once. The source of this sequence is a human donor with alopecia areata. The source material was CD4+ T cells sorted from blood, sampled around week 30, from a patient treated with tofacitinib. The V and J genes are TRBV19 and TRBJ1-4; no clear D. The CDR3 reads CASSTGRTTNEKLFF. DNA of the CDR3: TGTGCCAGTAGTACAGGACGCACGACTAATGAAAAACTGTTTTTT.